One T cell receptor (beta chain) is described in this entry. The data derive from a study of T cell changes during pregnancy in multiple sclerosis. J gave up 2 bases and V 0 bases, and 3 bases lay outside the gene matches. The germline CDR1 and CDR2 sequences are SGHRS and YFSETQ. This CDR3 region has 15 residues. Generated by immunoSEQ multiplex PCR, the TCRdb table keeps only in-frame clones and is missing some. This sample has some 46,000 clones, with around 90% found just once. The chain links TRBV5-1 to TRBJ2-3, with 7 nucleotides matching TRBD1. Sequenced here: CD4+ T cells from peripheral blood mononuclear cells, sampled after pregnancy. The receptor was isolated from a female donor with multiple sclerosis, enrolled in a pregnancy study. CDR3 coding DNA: TGCGCCAGCAGCTTGGGAGGGACAGCCACAGATACGCAGTATTTT. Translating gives CASSLGGTATDTQYF.